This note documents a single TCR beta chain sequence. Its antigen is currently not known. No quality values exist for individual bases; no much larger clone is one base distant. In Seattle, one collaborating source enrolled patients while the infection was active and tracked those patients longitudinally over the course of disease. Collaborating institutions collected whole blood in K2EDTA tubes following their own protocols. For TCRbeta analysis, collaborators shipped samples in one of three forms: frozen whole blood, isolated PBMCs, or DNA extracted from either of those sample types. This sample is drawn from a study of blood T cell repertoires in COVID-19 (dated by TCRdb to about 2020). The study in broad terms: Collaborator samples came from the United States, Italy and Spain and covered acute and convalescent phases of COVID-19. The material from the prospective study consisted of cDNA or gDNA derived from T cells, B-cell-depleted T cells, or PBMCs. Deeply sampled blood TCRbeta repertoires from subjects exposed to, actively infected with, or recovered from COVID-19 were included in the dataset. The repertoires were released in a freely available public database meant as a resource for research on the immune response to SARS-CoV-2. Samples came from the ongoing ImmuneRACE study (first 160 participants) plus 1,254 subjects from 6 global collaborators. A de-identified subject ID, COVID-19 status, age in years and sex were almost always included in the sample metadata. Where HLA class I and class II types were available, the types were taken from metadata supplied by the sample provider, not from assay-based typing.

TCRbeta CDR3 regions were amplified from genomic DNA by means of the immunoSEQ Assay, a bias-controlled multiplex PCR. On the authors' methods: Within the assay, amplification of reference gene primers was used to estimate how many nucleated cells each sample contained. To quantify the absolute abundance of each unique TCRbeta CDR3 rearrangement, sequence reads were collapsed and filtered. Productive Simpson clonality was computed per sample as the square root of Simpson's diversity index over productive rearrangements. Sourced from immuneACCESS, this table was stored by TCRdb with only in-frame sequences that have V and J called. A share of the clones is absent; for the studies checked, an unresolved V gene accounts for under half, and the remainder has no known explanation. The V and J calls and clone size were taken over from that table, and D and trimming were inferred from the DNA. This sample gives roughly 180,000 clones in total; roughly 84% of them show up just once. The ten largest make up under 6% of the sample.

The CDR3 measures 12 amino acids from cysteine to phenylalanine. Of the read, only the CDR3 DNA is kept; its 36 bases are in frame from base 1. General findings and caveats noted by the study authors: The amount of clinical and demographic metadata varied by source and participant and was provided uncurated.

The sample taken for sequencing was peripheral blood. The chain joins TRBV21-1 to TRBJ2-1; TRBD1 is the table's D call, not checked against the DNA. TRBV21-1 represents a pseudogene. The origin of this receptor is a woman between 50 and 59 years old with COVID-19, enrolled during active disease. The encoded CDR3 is CASSRDNNEQFF. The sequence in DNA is TGTGCCAGCAGCCGGGACAACAATGAGCAGTTCTTC.